These 15 T cell receptor beta chains were all obtained from the same sample, sequenced in a study of read filtering for tumor transcriptome and immune sequencing. Molecular barcoded adaptors covering alpha/delta and beta/gamma chains were used on 400 ng RNA. MiXCR was run by TCRdb on the reads, yielding one entry per CDR3 protein. The sample shows about 38,000 distinct CDR3 sequences, approximately 14% of them seen only once. Sequenced material: a population of CD138-negative cells sorted from bone marrow. The receptors derive from a donor at least 40 years old with multiple myeloma.

Note on this clonotype: This may stem from a read error, because a much larger clone lies one nucleotide away. Because the CDR3 is missing its conserved closing phenylalanine or tryptophan, this is likely a read error. The chain uses TRBV2 and TRBJ2-3; TRBD1 agrees at 8 bases. CDR1 and CDR2 from the germline V gene are SNHLY and FYNNEI. The CDR3 length is 14 residues. V dropped 2 bases and J dropped 9; count of bases not matched to a gene: 7. The CDR3 loop is CASSEISRGLTQYL. DNA of the CDR3: TGTGCCAGCAGTGAAATCAGCAGGGGGCTGACGCAGTATCTT.

This clonotype came up many times. The CDR3 is CASSRKLAGGPSHNEQFF. DNA for the CDR3: TGTGCCAGCAGCCGCAAACTAGCGGGAGGGCCATCACACAATGAGCAGTTCTTC. The chain joins TRBV28 to TRBJ2-1, with 13 positions matching TRBD2. The junction had 13 bases not matched to a gene; V was cut back by 6 bases and J by 5 bases. CDR3 size: 18 residues. Germline V gene sequence: CDR1 MDHEN, CDR2 SYDVKM.

Remarks on this clonotype: A much larger clone differs by one base, so this may be a read error. This rearrangement joins TRBV2 to TRBJ1-2; D is uncertain. The CDR3 has 10 residues. CDR1 and CDR2 (germline): SNHLY, FYNNEI. The CDR3 is CASLNYGYPF. The CDR3 bases are TGTGCCAGCTTAAACTATGGCTACCCCTTC.

This clonotype is classed as medium-sized (0.01 to 0.1%). The V call is TRBV6-2 or TRBV6-3, the J call TRBJ2-7; D is ambiguous. Germline V CDR1 and CDR2: MNHEY, SVGEGT. CDR3 size: 13 residues. The V end was cut by 6 bases, the J end by 3 bases, with 12 bases between. CDR3 loop: CASRTYRNYEQYF. In DNA, the CDR3 is TGTGCCAGCAGGACCTATCGCAACTACGAGCAGTACTTC.

This clonotype was observed many times. The chain uses TRBV28 and TRBJ2-5, with D perhaps matching TRBD2 (6 bases). The V gene's germline CDR1 is MDHEN and CDR2 SYDVKM. The CDR3 extends over 15 amino acids. Trimming took 3 bases from V and 4 from J, leaving 15 bases between them. The CDR3 bases are TGTGCCAGCAGTTTCTCCGGGACTGGGGCAGAGACCCAGTACTTC. Its protein product is CASSFSGTGAETQYF.

The chain joins TRBV10-3 to TRBJ2-5, with D perhaps assigned TRBD1 or TRBD2 (5 bases each). The CDR3 is made up of 11 amino acids. V lost 10 bases to trimming and J lost 5 bases, with 11 bases between them. The germline CDR1 and CDR2 sequences are ENHRY and SYGVKD. The CDR3 sequence: CATRESETQYF. CDR3 nucleotide sequence: TGTGCCACCAGGGAGTCGGAGACCCAGTACTTC.

The rearrangement uses TRBV28 and TRBJ2-7; 11 bases are a match to TRBD1. The germline V gene has CDR1 MDHEN and CDR2 SYDVKM. V was clipped by 4 bases and J by 5 bases; unmatched bases: 7. The CDR3 length is 15 residues. Here the CDR3 DNA reads TGTGCCAGCAGTTCCCCGGGACAGGGGGACCACGAGCAGTACTTC. It codes for CASSSPGQGDHEQYF.

Ten or more counts support this clonotype. The chain recombines TRBV24-1 with TRBJ2-7, with D unclear. Germline lookup yields CDR1 KGHDR and CDR2 SFDVKD. This CDR3 has 10 residues. V was trimmed by 8 bases and J by 6 bases, leaving 7 bases between them. CDR3 sequence reads: CATNDCEQYF. CDR3 bases: TGTGCCACCAACGATTGCGAGCAGTACTTC.

This clonotype was seen at least ten times. The gene calls are TRBV7-8 and TRBJ1-1; unclear D gene. This CDR3 region has 14 residues. Germline V gene data show CDR1 as SGHVS and CDR2 as FQNEAQ. Trimming shortened V by 1 base and J by 7 bases, and 13 bases separated the two germline ends. The CDR3 here is CASSLGGSSDEAFF. In DNA, the CDR3 is TGTGCCAGCAGCTTAGGCGGGAGTTCGGATGAAGCTTTCTTT.

This clonotype was found many times. This sequence joins TRBV2 and TRBJ2-6; TRBD2 aligns across 7 bases. After removal of 7 bases from V and 3 bases from J, the junction contained 9 bases not matched to a gene. There are 16 residues in the CDR3. Germline loops: CDR1 SNHLY, CDR2 FYNNEI. Written as DNA, the CDR3 is TGTGCCAGCACTCCCATGGGGGGGTTTGGGGCCAACGTCCTGACTTTC. The encoded protein is CASTPMGGFGANVLTF.

The sample holds many counts of this clonotype. The chain uses TRBV18 and TRBJ1-1; 9 nucleotides line up with TRBD1. This CDR3 region has 14 residues. Germline V gives CDR1 KGHSH, CDR2 LQKENI. With 5 bases clipped from V and 3 bases from J, the junction kept 4 bases outside the gene matches. The chain's CDR3 is CASSAGTGHTEAFF. As DNA, the CDR3 is TGTGCCAGCTCAGCGGGGACAGGGCACACTGAAGCTTTCTTT. The whole variable domain, remainder taken from reference TRBV18 and TRBJ1-1, is NAGVMQNPRHLVRRRGQEARLRCSPMKGHSHVYWYRQLPEEGLKFMVYLQKENIIDESGMPKERFSAEFPKEGPSILRIQQVVRGDSAAYFCASSAGTGHTEAFFGQGTRLTVV.

Turning to this clonotype: A single base separates this from a much larger clone, so it may be a read error. This is likely a read error, given that the CDR3 carries no conserved phenylalanine or tryptophan at its end. V and J are TRBV4-2 and TRBJ1-2; maybe TRBD1 (5 bases). From germline, CDR1 is LGHNA and CDR2 YNFKEQ. The CDR3 is 15 residues long. V lost 0 bases, J lost 7 bases, and 15 bases lay in between. The CDR3 reads CASSQDYGGARGYTS. DNA for the CDR3: TGTGCCAGCAGCCAAGATTACGGGGGAGCTCGTGGCTACACCTCC.

Remarks on this clonotype: This may come from a read error, since a much larger clone is one base off. The chain has TRBV5-1 and TRBJ2-7; 12 bases map to TRBD2. Trimming at V came to 4 bases and at J to 3 bases, leaving 8 bases not matched to a gene. The CDR3 length is 16 residues. Germline-derived CDR1 and CDR2 are SGHRS and YFSETQ. The CDR3 DNA sequence: TGCGCCAGCAGCCCTGGACTAGCGGGAAACTGCTACGAGCAGTACTTC. Translated: CASSPGLAGNCYEQYF.

This clonotype appeared many times. The chain is built from TRBV28 and TRBJ2-1, with 9 positions matching TRBD1. The CDR3 is 15 residues long. Germline V gene sequence: CDR1 MDHEN, CDR2 SYDVKM. Germline trimming cut 6 bases from V and 4 bases from J; bases unmatched to any gene: 7. The CDR3: CASSPGQGRYNEQFF. The CDR3 DNA reads as TGTGCCAGCAGCCCGGGACAGGGCCGATACAATGAGCAGTTCTTC.

As to this clonotype: This may arise from a read error, as a much more abundant clone is one base away. This chain joins TRBV5-1 and TRBJ2-1, with a weak D call TRBD1 (6 bases). Per the germline V gene, CDR1 is SGHRS and CDR2 is YFSETQ. The CDR3 totals 14 residues. Written as DNA, the CDR3 is TGCGCCAGCAGCTTGGGGACAGTACTCAATGAGCAGTCCTTC. Residues: CASSLGTVLNEQSF.